Listed below are T cell receptor beta chains from one sample, sequenced in a study of OX40 agonist ivuxolimab in advanced cancers. TCRdb's table, derived via immunoSEQ multiplex PCR, lists solely in-frame clones and lacks some. This table has about 48,000 clones, 85% to 90% appearing once. Source: CD4+ or CD8+ T cells sorted from blood, taken in a trial of the OX40 agonist ivuxolimab. All receptors come from an adult with an advanced solid tumor such as melanoma, head and neck, liver or kidney cancer. CDR3s include the opening cysteine and the closing phenylalanine or tryptophan. A D gene is named only where the DNA matches it firmly. Not all rows give a size; the values are once, few, many and, for expanded clones, a class.

size	D	V	J	DNA	CDR3
-	-	TRBV6-1	TRBJ2-7	TGTGCCAGCAGTGAACCCTGGAGGGTCCACGAGCAGTACTTC	CASSEPWRVHEQYF
-	-	TRBV11-3	TRBJ2-7	TGTGCCAGCAGCCCCCCGGACACAAGCTACGAGCAGTACTTC	CASSPPDTSYEQYF
-	-	TRBV6-4	TRBJ2-1	TGTGCCAGCAGCGCGTTCGGGGCGGCTTACGGGGGCGGAAATGAGCAGTTCTTC	CASSAFGAAYGGGNEQFF
-	-	TRBV19	TRBJ2-1	TGTGCCAGTAGTATAGGGGGTTTGCACAATGAGCAGTTCTTC	CASSIGGLHNEQFF
-	-	TRBV6-5	TRBJ1-6	TGTGCTATAAAAGGGCGCATCTCCTATAATTCACCCCTCCACTTT	CAIKGRISYNSPLHF
-	TRBD2	TRBV14	TRBJ2-5	TGTGCCAGCAGCCAAGATACAGCGGGGGAACAAGAGACCCAGTACTTC	CASSQDTAGEQETQYF
-	TRBD2	TRBV27	TRBJ2-7	TGTGCCAGCAGTTTAGTACTAGCGGGTCACTTTCCCTACGAGCAGTACTTC	CASSLVLAGHFPYEQYF
-	TRBD1	TRBV23-1	TRBJ2-7	TGCGCCACAATGGTAGAGACAGGGGTGGGTGAGCAGTACTTC	CATMVETGVGEQYF
-	-	TRBV9	TRBJ2-7	TGTGCCAGCAGCGTCGGGGGGCACGAACCACTCTACGAGCAGTACTTC	CASSVGGHEPLYEQYF
-	-	TRBV7-9	TRBJ1-6	TGTGCCAGCAGCTTCGGGAAGTATTCACCCCTCCACTTT	CASSFGKYSPLHF
-	-	TRBV12-2	TRBJ1-1	TGTGCAAGTCGCTTAGGGGTTCTGGAGGGTGTGAACACTGAAGCTTTCTTT	CASRLGVLEGVNTEAFF
-	-	TRBV4-3	TRBJ2-7	TGCGCCAGCAGCCAAGATAGGGCAGACCCCTACGAGCAGTACTTC	CASSQDRADPYEQYF
-	TRBD2	TRBV6-5	TRBJ2-7	TGTGCCAGCCGGGGGGACTACGAGCAGTACTTC	CASRGDYEQYF
-	-	TRBV29-1	TRBJ2-5	TGCAGCGTTTTACCCGGGGGCGGGGTGACCCAGTACTTC	CSVLPGGGVTQYF
-	-	TRBV6-6	TRBJ1-4	TGTGCCAGCAGTTACTCGACAGCACCCGATGAAAAACTGTTTTTT	CASSYSTAPDEKLFF
-	TRBD1	TRBV27	TRBJ1-1	TGTGCCAGCAGCTTGCGGGACAGCAACACTGAAGCTTTCTTT	CASSLRDSNTEAFF
-	TRBD1	TRBV7-9	TRBJ2-7	TGTGCCAGCAGCCTGAGGACAGGGGCGACCTACGAGCAGTACTTC	CASSLRTGATYEQYF
-	-	TRBV6-5	TRBJ1-1	TGTGCCAGCAGGGTAGGGGTTTATGGTGACACTGAAGCTTTCTTT	CASRVGVYGDTEAFF
-	-	TRBV2	TRBJ1-6	TGTGCCAGCAAACCCCGGGACGGCTCTCCTTCACCCCTCCACTTT	CASKPRDGSPSPLHF
-	TRBD2	TRBV7-9	TRBJ2-1	TGTGCCAGCAGCCCCCCCGGGCGGGGGGCCTACAATGAGCAGTTCTTC	CASSPPGRGAYNEQFF
-	-	TRBV19	TRBJ2-7	TGTGCCACCCACAATGCCTACGAGCAGTACTTC	CATHNAYEQYF
-	-	TRBV14	TRBJ2-5	TGTGCCAGCAGCGAGTACAGGGTAATGGAGAAGCAAGAGACCCAGTACTTC	CASSEYRVMEKQETQYF
medium-sized	TRBD1	TRBV7-9	TRBJ1-3	TGTGCCAGCAGCCTACCGACAGGGGCGCTCGGAAACACCATATATTTT	CASSLPTGALGNTIYF
-	-	TRBV19	TRBJ1-5	TGTGCCAGTAGTACCTCCGACTGGGAGGACAATCAGCCCCAGCATTTT	CASSTSDWEDNQPQHF
-	TRBD2	TRBV11-2	TRBJ2-3	TGTGCCAGCAGCCGAGCGGGGGGCTTCACAGATACGCAGTATTTT	CASSRAGGFTDTQYF
-	-	TRBV4-3	TRBJ2-1	TGCGCCAGCAGCCAAGTTCTCGACACCTACAATGAGCAGTTCTTC	CASSQVLDTYNEQFF
once	-	TRBV2	TRBJ1-3	TGTGCCATACCAACCTACTCTGGAAACACCATATATTTT	CAIPTYSGNTIYF
few	-	TRBV7-9	TRBJ1-2	TGTGCCAGCAGCCAAGCCGGGATTGGGACCTTC	CASSQAGIGTF
-	-	TRBV9	TRBJ1-1	TGTGCCAGCAGCGTAGTGGATGGTGACGCTGAAGCTTTCTTT	CASSVVDGDAEAFF
-	-	TRBV4-1	TRBJ1-1	TGCGCCAGCAGCCAAGAACACCGGGACGCAGATGAAGCTTTCTTT	CASSQEHRDADEAFF
-	TRBD1	TRBV9	TRBJ2-2	TGTGCCAGCAGCATTAACCGGGACAGTGTTTCGAACACCGGGGAGCTGTTTTTT	CASSINRDSVSNTGELFF
-	-	TRBV2	TRBJ2-3	TGTGCCAGCAGTGAAACTGTTCTGCCGGATACGCAGTATTTT	CASSETVLPDTQYF
-	TRBD2	TRBV9	TRBJ2-5	TGTGCCAGCAGCGCGCGCCACGACGGGGGGGCGCAGACCCAGTACTTC	CASSARHDGGAQTQYF
once	-	TRBV9	TRBJ1-1	TGTGCCAGCAGCCCCCGACCGGTGAACACTGAAGCTTTCTTT	CASSPRPVNTEAFF
-	-	TRBV6-6	TRBJ1-1	TGTGCCAGCAGTGACCCGTGGGATTACGACACTGAAGCTTTCTTT	CASSDPWDYDTEAFF
-	-	TRBV27	TRBJ2-3	TGTGCCAGCAGTTTAGGACTGGCTAGCACAGATACGCAGTATTTT	CASSLGLASTDTQYF
-	-	TRBV6-5	TRBJ2-7	TGTGCCAGCAGTTACTCGGCAACACTACCCTACGAGCAGTACTTC	CASSYSATLPYEQYF
-	-	TRBV5-5	TRBJ2-7	TGTGCCAGCAGTCCGCGGTACAGCAGCTCCTACGAGCAGTACTTC	CASSPRYSSSYEQYF
-	-	TRBV6-1	TRBJ1-2	TGTGCCAGCAGTGAAGGGGGCAGCTATGGCTACACCTTC	CASSEGGSYGYTF
-	-	TRBV6-5	TRBJ1-6	TGTGCCAGCAGTTACTTGGGTTATAATTCACCCCTCCACTTT	CASSYLGYNSPLHF
-	TRBD1	TRBV4-1	TRBJ2-1	TGCGCCAGCACCTCGCCGGACAGGGACAGGAATGAGCAGTTCTTC	CASTSPDRDRNEQFF
-	-	TRBV28	TRBJ2-7	TGTGCCAGCAGTCCCCGCGGGGTCTTCTACGAGCAGTACTTC	CASSPRGVFYEQYF
-	-	TRBV4-3	TRBJ2-5	TGCGCCAGCAGCCAAGTCGTAGAAAGATGGGAGACCCAGTACTTC	CASSQVVERWETQYF
-	-	TRBV28	TRBJ2-5	TGTGCCAGCAGTGGAGGATCCCTCCAAGAGACCCAGTACTTC	CASSGGSLQETQYF
-	-	TRBV19	TRBJ1-2	TGTGCCAGCGGGTCAGTCTATGGCTACACCTTC	CASGSVYGYTF
once	TRBD2	TRBV6-5	TRBJ2-5	TGTGCCAGCAGTTACTCCACTAGCGGGCAGACCCAGTACTTC	CASSYSTSGQTQYF
-	-	TRBV30	TRBJ1-6	TGTGCCTGGACTGTTGGGGTGGGTTGGGATTCACCCCTCCACTTT	CAWTVGVGWDSPLHF
-	-	TRBV6-5	TRBJ2-7	TGTGCCAGCAGTTACTCGGTCAGGGGCAACGAGCAGTACTTC	CASSYSVRGNEQYF
-	TRBD1	TRBV9	TRBJ2-7	TGTGCCAGCAGCGTAATGGGACAGGGAGACGAGCAGTACTTC	CASSVMGQGDEQYF
-	TRBD1	TRBV19	TRBJ1-1	TGTGCCAGTAGCGGGACAGGGGGCACTGAAGCTTTCTTT	CASSGTGGTEAFF
-	-	TRBV7-9	TRBJ2-7	TGTGCCAGCGCTGGCCGACACTACGAGCAGTACTTC	CASAGRHYEQYF
-	-	TRBV9	TRBJ2-3	TGTGCCAGCAGCGTAGTGGGTCCAGATACGCAGTATTTT	CASSVVGPDTQYF
-	TRBD2	TRBV4-3	TRBJ2-1	TGCGCCAGCAGCCAAGAGAGCGGGGGGGCGGCCAATGAGCAGTTCTTC	CASSQESGGAANEQFF
-	-	TRBV9	TRBJ1-1	TGTGCCAGCAGCGTAGGGTCAAACACTGAAGCTTTCTTT	CASSVGSNTEAFF